This TCR beta chain was sequenced for a study of identical twins. There are a few counts of this clonotype. What it binds is unknown. The study's findings and limits: There was more out-of-frame TCR alpha sharing in monozygotic twins than models estimated.

TCRdb fed the 5' RACE reads into MiXCR, producing one record per CDR3 protein. Among approximately 230,000 distinct CDR3 sequences listed, around 6.5% were seen once. These data were also reused for a study on T cells expressing NK-cell markers. That paper adds: The study found these clonotypes also leading the CD3+CD56-NKG2C+ fraction in four donors.

Input material: CD8+ T cells sorted from blood. The clonotype was recovered from a young woman in good health.

The CDR3 DNA sequence: TGTGCCAGCAGCGTAGGTAGCGGGGCTGAGCAGTTCTTC. This encodes CASSVGSGAEQFF. The chain links TRBV9 to TRBJ2-1; 8 bases map to TRBD2. Germline CDR1 and CDR2: SGDLS and YYNGEE. This CDR3 comprises 13 residues. V trimming: 0 bases; J trimming: 9 bases; junction bases outside the gene matches: 2. Using reference TRBV9 and TRBJ2-1 for the parts outside the CDR3, the full variable domain is DSGVTQTPKHLITATGQRVTLRCSPRSGDLSVYWYQQSLDQGLQFLIQYYNGEERAKGNILERFSAQQFPDLHSELNLSSLELGDSALYFCASSVGSGAEQFFGPGTRLTVL.